Listed below are T cell receptor beta chains from one sample, sequenced in a study of blood T cell repertoires in COVID-19. Method: immunoSEQ multiplex PCR; TCRdb's copy keeps in-frame clones and lacks some. The table lists roughly 120,000 clones, around four fifths of them singletons. Sequenced material: peripheral blood. These receptors originate from a young man with acute or convalescent COVID-19. The CDR3 runs from the conserved cysteine through the conserved F or W. D genes are given only for firm matches. Where a row states a size, it is once, few, many or the class of an expanded clone; other rows omit it.

clone size	D gene	J gene	V gene	CDR3 protein	CDR3 DNA
many	TRBD2	TRBJ2-1	TRBV13	CASSFGASGYNEQFF	TGTGCCAGCAGCTTCGGGGCTAGCGGGTACAATGAGCAGTTCTTC
-	TRBD1	TRBJ2-3	TRBV5-6	CASSRPGQGVTDTQYF	TGTGCCAGCAGCCGACCGGGACAGGGGGTCACAGATACGCAGTATTTT
-	TRBD1	TRBJ1-6	TRBV7-2	CASSLGRTGDSPLHF	TGTGCCAGCAGCTTAGGAAGGACAGGGGACTCACCCCTCCACTTT
-	TRBD1	TRBJ2-5	TRBV10-3	CAISPTGQSQETQYF	TGTGCCATCAGTCCAACGGGACAGTCCCAAGAGACCCAGTACTTC
-	-	TRBJ1-3	TRBV2	CASRGPGPSIYF	TGTGCCAGCAGAGGGCCAGGGCCATCCATATATTTT
-	TRBD1	TRBJ1-1	TRBV11-2	CASSSGTGNTEAFF	TGTGCCAGCAGCTCTGGGACAGGGAACACTGAAGCTTTCTTT
-	-	TRBJ1-6	TRBV9	CASSLGHPRDNSPLHF	TGTGCCAGCAGCCTTGGACACCCCCGGGATAATTCACCCCTCCACTTT
-	-	TRBJ2-3	TRBV30	CAWKVTPGSSTDTQYF	TGTGCCTGGAAGGTCACTCCGGGATCTAGCACAGATACGCAGTATTTT
-	-	TRBJ1-4	TRBV5-6	CASSFWRSRGEKLFF	TGTGCCAGCAGCTTTTGGCGTTCAAGGGGCGAAAAACTGTTTTTT
-	TRBD1	TRBJ1-2	TRBV19	CASSTNLGQGVNYGYTF	TGTGCCAGTAGCACTAATCTGGGACAGGGCGTTAACTATGGCTACACCTTC
-	TRBD1	TRBJ2-1	TRBV6-2/TRBV6-3	CASSAFRDSQFF	TGTGCCAGCAGTGCATTCCGGGACAGCCAGTTCTTC
-	-	TRBJ1-1	TRBV4-3	CASSQDQVGVNTEAFF	TGCGCCAGCAGCCAAGATCAAGTAGGGGTGAACACTGAAGCTTTCTTT
-	TRBD2	TRBJ2-1	TRBV4-2	CASSQETGTSGSYEQFF	TGTGCCAGCAGCCAAGAAACCGGGACTAGCGGGAGTTATGAGCAGTTCTTC
-	TRBD2	TRBJ2-7	TRBV20-1	CSASPGLDYEQYF	TGCAGTGCTAGTCCGGGACTAGATTACGAGCAGTACTTC
-	-	TRBJ1-2	TRBV25-1	CASSEIDTRYGYTF	TGTGCCAGCAGTGAAATAGACACACGCTATGGCTACACCTTC
-	-	TRBJ2-5	TRBV30	CAWSVSGAGETQYF	TGTGCCTGGAGTGTTTCCGGCGCGGGGGAGACCCAGTACTTC